The source of this T cell receptor beta chain is a study of metastatic and nonmetastatic thyroid tumors. This clone was seen a single time. With MiXCR, TCRdb reprocessed the PCR reads. The table includes some 18,000 clones, 37% detected once. Trimming took 4 bases from V and 3 from J; bases not matched to a gene: 4. The CDR3 is made up of 14 amino acids. Germline CDR1 SGHRS, CDR2 YFSETQ. All patients were treatment-naive before thyroid surgery. The genes are TRBV5-1 and TRBJ2-1, with TRBD1 identical over 7 bases. The source material was tumor tissue. The sequence was obtained from a female donor with papillary thyroid cancer or a benign thyroid nodule (not recorded which). Some clones in this sample may be carry-over from other donors' samples. In DNA, the CDR3 is TGCGCCAGCAGCGTGGGACAGAACTACAATGAGCAGTTCTTC. Its protein product is CASSVGQNYNEQFF.